One sample yielded the 27 T cell receptor beta chains listed below, sequenced in a study of shared clonotypes between healthy human individuals. TCRdb's copy holds only in-frame clones and misses some; the assay was immunoSEQ multiplex PCR. The sample includes approximately 2.5 million clones, roughly nine tenths of them seen just once. Sample: naive CD4+ T cells sorted from blood. As for subset: CD45RA+ positively selected. These receptors were obtained from a man between 18 and 35 years old in good health.

This chain links TRBV5-1 with TRBJ2-7; no clear D gene. The CDR3 runs to 11 residues. Trimming removed 6 bases from V and 5 bases from J, with 9 bases in between. CDR1 and CDR2 (germline): SGHRS, YFSETQ. The CDR3 loop is CASKSKDEQYF. DNA of the CDR3: TGCGCCAGCAAAAGTAAAGACGAGCAGTACTTC.

The V and J genes are TRBV10-3 and TRBJ2-5; 9 bases fit TRBD1. This CDR3 contains 15 residues. The germline V gene has CDR1 ENHRY and CDR2 SYGVKD. V dropped 6 bases and J dropped 2; count of bases not matched to a gene: 7. The CDR3 DNA reads TGTGCCATCAGATCAGGGACAGGGACACAAGAGACCCAGTACTTC. Protein product: CAIRSGTGTQETQYF.

The count of this clone is one. The J gene is TRBJ2-1, the V gene TRBV27, with 8 bases matching TRBD2. This CDR3 is 15 amino acids long. The junction had 9 bases not matched to a gene; V was cut back by 8 bases and J by 3 bases. Germline values: CDR1 MNHEY, CDR2 SMNVEV (reference sequence). CDR3 bases: TGTGCCAGCCGGCGGGGGGCGGGGGGCTACAATGAGCAGTTCTTC. Its translation is CASRRGAGGYNEQFF.

The genes are TRBV25-1 and TRBJ1-2; TRBD1 agrees at 8 bases. Germline V lookup: CDR1 MGHDK, CDR2 SYGVNS. Germline trimming cut 3 bases from V and 4 bases from J; bases unmatched to any gene: 7. CDR3 length equals 15 residues. CDR3 loop: CASSDRDRIGYGYTF. CDR3 DNA sequence: TGTGCCAGCAGTGATCGGGACAGGATAGGCTATGGCTACACCTTC.

The chain is built from TRBV19 and TRBJ1-2; D is undetermined. The CDR3 covers 14 residues. Germline V gene sequence: CDR1 LNHDA, CDR2 SQIVND (reference sequence). Trimming removed 0 bases from V and 7 bases from J, with 12 bases in between. The CDR3 sequence is CASSIDVGLFGYTF. The CDR3 DNA is TGTGCCAGTAGTATAGACGTAGGCCTTTTTGGCTACACCTTC.

The chain uses TRBV6-1 and TRBJ1-2, with 9 bases matching TRBD1. This CDR3 region has 13 residues. Germline V gene data show CDR1 as MNHNS and CDR2 as SASEGT. J lost 7 bases, V lost 6 bases, and 6 bases had no gene match. The CDR3 region has the DNA TGTGCCAGCAGATTGACAGGGGGTGGTGGCTACACCTTC. Translated, it gives CASRLTGGGGYTF.

This chain connects TRBV25-1 to TRBJ2-1; D remains ambiguous. The V end lost 7 bases, the J end lost 10 bases, and 11 bases lay between the germline ends. Germline lookup yields CDR1 MGHDK and CDR2 SYGVNS. CDR3 length equals 11 residues. CDR3 loop: CASTSLGEQFF. The CDR3 region has the DNA TGTGCCAGCACCAGTCTGGGGGAGCAGTTCTTC.

This sequence joins TRBV6-5 and TRBJ1-6, with D unresolved. Germline assignment: CDR1 MNHEY and CDR2 SVGAGI. V was clipped by 5 bases and J by 7 bases, with 9 bases between them. The CDR3 is made up of 13 amino acids. The CDR3 DNA is TGTGCCAGCAGTAGGAGATCCAATTCACCCCTCCACTTT. Its translation: CASSRRSNSPLHF.

Concerning this clone itself: This sample also contains other DNA sequences that code for the same CDR3. The chain recombines TRBV7-2 with TRBJ2-2, with D perhaps matching TRBD1 or TRBD2 (5 bases each). The CDR3 loop spans 14 amino acids. Trimming shortened V by 1 base and J by 3 bases, and 6 bases separated the two germline ends. Germline V lookup: CDR1 SGHTA, CDR2 FQGNSA. The CDR3 DNA sequence: TGTGCCAGCAGCTTAGGGGGACACACCGGGGAGCTGTTTTTT. It codes for CASSLGGHTGELFF. The entire variable domain, with the rest obtained from reference TRBV7-2 and TRBJ2-2, is as follows: GAGVSQSPSNKVTEKGKDVELRCDPISGHTALYWYRQSLGQGLEFLIYFQGNSAPDKSGLPSDRFSAERTGGSVSTLTIQRTQQEDSAVYLCASSLGGHTGELFFGEGSRLTVL.

This chain uses TRBV5-4 with TRBJ2-3; 8 bases are a match to TRBD1. Germline V gene sequence: CDR1 SGHNT, CDR2 YYREEE (reference sequence). This CDR3 has 14 amino acids. The V gene end was trimmed by 4 bases and the J gene end by 11 bases; junction bases not matched to a gene: 12. The CDR3 DNA sequence: TGTGCCAGCAGCGTCGGACAGGGCGGAGGTGGGCAGTATTTT. Amino acid sequence: CASSVGQGGGGQYF.

The chain is built from TRBV7-8 and TRBJ2-1, with unresolved D. V lost 7 bases to trimming and J lost 0 bases, with 16 bases between them. This CDR3 spans 16 amino acids. Germline loops: CDR1 SGHVS, CDR2 FQNEAQ. CDR3 amino acids: CASTPARPPSYNEQFF. CDR3 in DNA: TGTGCCAGCACCCCCGCGAGACCCCCCTCCTACAATGAGCAGTTCTTC.

This chain connects TRBV7-9 to TRBJ2-7; D may be TRBD1 (6 bases). Germline CDR1 reads SEHNR; CDR2 reads FQNEAQ (reference sequence). The CDR3 is 16 residues long. Deletions cut 5 bases from V and 1 base from J, with 18 bases between. The CDR3 DNA reads as TGTGCCAGCAGCCCGCCCCCTGGACAGATTTCCTACGAGCAGTACTTC. It yields the protein CASSPPPGQISYEQYF.

Regarding this clone: Other DNA sequences within the sample encode an identical CDR3. V gene TRBV7-2 combines with J gene TRBJ2-1; TRBD2 matches at 8 bases. Germline CDR1 SGHTA, CDR2 FQGNSA. V gave up 6 bases and J gave up 2 bases; unmatched junction bases: 6. This CDR3 region has 15 residues. The CDR3 loop is CASSRSGGTYNEQFF. CDR3 nucleotides: TGTGCCAGCAGTCGAAGCGGGGGTACCTACAATGAGCAGTTCTTC.

The rearrangement links TRBV9 to TRBJ2-5, with 10 bases fitting TRBD2. V dropped 4 bases and J dropped 5; count of bases not matched to a gene: 11. CDR3 length: 16 residues. Germline V CDR1 and CDR2: SGDLS, YYNGEE. CDR3 residues: CASSQYLAGATETQYF. In nucleotides, the CDR3 is TGTGCCAGCAGCCAGTACCTAGCGGGGGCGACGGAGACCCAGTACTTC.

The chain links TRBV11-2 to TRBJ2-2; D is unclear. V was trimmed by 2 bases and J by 7 bases, leaving 8 bases between them. There are 13 residues in the CDR3. In germline, CDR1 is SGHAT, CDR2 FQNNGV. CDR3 bases: TGTGCCAGCAGCTTATTCGAGGACGGGGAGCTGTTTTTT. Translating gives CASSLFEDGELFF.

This clone appeared once. Other DNA sequences in the sample encode the same CDR3. This rearrangement joins TRBV7-2 to TRBJ2-7, with 7 bases aligning to TRBD2. CDR1 is SGHTA and CDR2 is FQGNSA in the germline V gene. J lost 2 bases, V lost 1 base, and 5 bases had no gene match. CDR3 length equals 15 residues. The CDR3 reads CASSLGASGTYEQYF. Written as DNA, the CDR3 is TGTGCCAGCAGCTTAGGGGCTAGCGGAACCTACGAGCAGTACTTC. The complete variable domain, with remaining parts taken from reference TRBV7-2 and TRBJ2-7, reads GAGVSQSPSNKVTEKGKDVELRCDPISGHTALYWYRQSLGQGLEFLIYFQGNSAPDKSGLPSDRFSAERTGGSVSTLTIQRTQQEDSAVYLCASSLGASGTYEQYFGPGTRLTVT.

This clone appeared once. The V call is TRBV6-1, the J call TRBJ2-3; 11 bases are shared with TRBD2. V was clipped by 6 bases and J by 4 bases; unmatched bases: 6. CDR1 MNHNS and CDR2 SASEGT come from the germline V gene. CDR3 size: 15 residues. CDR3 in DNA: TGTGCCAGCAGCAAGGGACTAGCGGTACCAGATACGCAGTATTTT. It yields the protein CASSKGLAVPDTQYF.

The chain combines TRBV5-4 with TRBJ1-2, with 8 bases matching TRBD1. Germline V gene sequence: CDR1 SGHNT, CDR2 YYREEE (reference sequence). The CDR3 consists of 14 residues. J lost 8 bases, V lost 1 base, and 7 bases had no gene match. CDR3 DNA sequence: TGTGCCAGCAGCTTGCTAGCCGGGGACAGGGGCTACACCTTC. The encoded protein is CASSLLAGDRGYTF.

The rearrangement joins TRBV10-3 to TRBJ2-1; D perhaps matches TRBD2 (6 bases). The V gene lost 8 bases and the J gene lost 1 base, with 9 bases spanning the gap. Germline V gene data show CDR1 as ENHRY and CDR2 as SYGVKD. The CDR3 extends over 13 amino acids. DNA for the CDR3: TGTGCCATCGGGCGGGGTTCCTACAATGAGCAGTTCTTC. The encoded protein is CAIGRGSYNEQFF.

The J gene is TRBJ1-1, the V gene TRBV5-1; possible D gene TRBD1, 6 bases. V shed 7 bases and J shed 5 bases, with 15 bases lying between them. Germline V gene lookup returns CDR1 SGHRS and CDR2 YFSETQ. The CDR3 has 13 residues. CDR3 residues: CASLPIQGTEAFF. Here the CDR3 DNA reads TGCGCCAGCCTACCCATACAGGGAACTGAAGCTTTCTTT.

Turning to this clone: Within the sample, other DNA sequences also encode this same CDR3. The J gene is TRBJ2-5, the V gene TRBV5-1; the D gene could be TRBD1 or TRBD2 (5 bases each). V was trimmed by 5 bases and J by 5 bases, leaving 13 bases between them. This CDR3 comprises 13 residues. Germline V gene sequence: CDR1 SGHRS, CDR2 YFSETQ. CDR3 protein: CASSAGARETQYF. In DNA, the CDR3 is TGCGCCAGCAGTGCCGGGGCCAGGGAGACCCAGTACTTC.

The CDR3 loop is CASSSAGTGHGYTF. The CDR3 DNA sequence: TGTGCCAGCAGTTCGGCCGGGACAGGGCATGGCTACACCTTC. The chain combines TRBV28 with TRBJ1-2; 9 bases line up with TRBD1. CDR3 length: 14 amino acids. V gave up 4 bases and J gave up 6 bases; unmatched junction bases: 6. Germline lookup yields CDR1 MDHEN and CDR2 SYDVKM.

Worth noting for this clone: The same CDR3 can be traced to other DNA sequences in this sample. The chain is built from TRBV9 and TRBJ2-3, with 10 positions matching TRBD2. The length of the CDR3 is 16 residues. V lost 3 bases, J lost 1 base, and 5 bases stayed unmatched. The germline V gene encodes CDR1 SGDLS and CDR2 YYNGEE. The DNA of the CDR3 is TGTGCCAGCAGCGCTTCCCTAGCGGGGGGCACAGATACGCAGTATTTT. Translating it yields CASSASLAGGTDTQYF.

The gene calls are TRBV18 and TRBJ2-5; D tentatively reads TRBD1 or TRBD2 (6 bases each). Germline V gene lookup returns CDR1 KGHSH and CDR2 LQKENI. This CDR3 is 21 amino acids long. Trimming removed 4 bases from V and 5 bases from J, with 35 bases in between. The CDR3 sequence is CASSQPFGSSGREIGQETQYF. DNA for the CDR3: TGTGCCAGCTCACAACCTTTCGGCAGCAGCGGGCGTGAGATCGGACAGGAGACCCAGTACTTC.

The CDR3 DNA sequence: TGTGCCAGTAGTAACTGGTTTGGGACAGGGGTCACAGATACGCAGTATTTT. It translates to CASSNWFGTGVTDTQYF. This chain links TRBV19 with TRBJ2-3, with 10 bases aligning to TRBD1. Trimming at V came to 4 bases and at J to 2 bases, leaving 9 bases not matched to a gene. The germline V gene encodes CDR1 LNHDA and CDR2 SQIVND (reference sequence). There are 17 residues in the CDR3.

The chain carries TRBV10-3 and TRBJ2-3, with D tentatively TRBD1 (6 bases). Germline V gene lookup returns CDR1 ENHRY and CDR2 SYGVKD. The CDR3 contains 14 residues. Trimming took off 5 bases at V and 7 bases at J, with 16 bases between the two ends. The CDR3 here is CAISMAGAPNTQYF. CDR3 DNA sequence: TGTGCCATCAGTATGGCAGGGGCGCCAAATACGCAGTATTTT.

The chain employs TRBV18 and TRBJ1-3; TRBD1 might be the D (5 bases). This CDR3 has 16 amino acids. The V and J ends lost 0 bases and 7 bases respectively, with 16 bases between them. Germline V gives CDR1 KGHSH, CDR2 LQKENI. The CDR3 protein is CASSPPVGRVANTIYF. The CDR3 region has the DNA TGTGCCAGCTCACCACCGGTGGGCAGGGTGGCGAACACCATATATTTT.